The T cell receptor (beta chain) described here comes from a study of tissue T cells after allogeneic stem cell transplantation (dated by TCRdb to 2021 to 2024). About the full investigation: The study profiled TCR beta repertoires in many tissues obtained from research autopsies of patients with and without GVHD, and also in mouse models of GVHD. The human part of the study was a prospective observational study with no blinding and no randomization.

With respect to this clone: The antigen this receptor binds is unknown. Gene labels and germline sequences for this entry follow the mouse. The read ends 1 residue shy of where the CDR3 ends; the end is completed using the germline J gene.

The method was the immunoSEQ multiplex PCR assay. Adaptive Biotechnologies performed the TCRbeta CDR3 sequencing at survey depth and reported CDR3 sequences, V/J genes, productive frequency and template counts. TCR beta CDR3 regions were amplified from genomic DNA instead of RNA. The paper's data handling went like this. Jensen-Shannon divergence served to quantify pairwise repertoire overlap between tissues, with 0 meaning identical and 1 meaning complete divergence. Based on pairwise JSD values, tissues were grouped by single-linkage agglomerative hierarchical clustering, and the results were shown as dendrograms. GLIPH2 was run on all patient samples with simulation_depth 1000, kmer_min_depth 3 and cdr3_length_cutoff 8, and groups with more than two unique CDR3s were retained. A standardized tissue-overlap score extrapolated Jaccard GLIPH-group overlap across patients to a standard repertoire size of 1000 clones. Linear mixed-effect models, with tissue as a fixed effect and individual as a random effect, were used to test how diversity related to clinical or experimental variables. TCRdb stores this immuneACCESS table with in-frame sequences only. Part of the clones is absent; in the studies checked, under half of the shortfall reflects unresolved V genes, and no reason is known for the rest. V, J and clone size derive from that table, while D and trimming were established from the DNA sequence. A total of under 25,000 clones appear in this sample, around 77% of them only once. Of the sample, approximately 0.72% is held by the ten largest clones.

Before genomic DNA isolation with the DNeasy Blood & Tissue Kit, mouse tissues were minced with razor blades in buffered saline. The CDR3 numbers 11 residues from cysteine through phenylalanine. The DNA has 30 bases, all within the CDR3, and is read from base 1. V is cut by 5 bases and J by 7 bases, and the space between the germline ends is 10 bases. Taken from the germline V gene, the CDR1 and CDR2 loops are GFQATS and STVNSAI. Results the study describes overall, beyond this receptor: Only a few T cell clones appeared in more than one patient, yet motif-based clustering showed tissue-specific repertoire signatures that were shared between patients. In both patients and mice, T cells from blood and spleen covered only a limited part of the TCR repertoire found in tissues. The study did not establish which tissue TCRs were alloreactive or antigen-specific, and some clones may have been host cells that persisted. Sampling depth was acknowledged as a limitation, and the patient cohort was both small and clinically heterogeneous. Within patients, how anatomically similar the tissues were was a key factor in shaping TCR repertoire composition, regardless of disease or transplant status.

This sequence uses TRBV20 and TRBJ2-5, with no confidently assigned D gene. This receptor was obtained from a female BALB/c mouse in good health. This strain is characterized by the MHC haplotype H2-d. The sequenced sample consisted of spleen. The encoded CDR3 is CGALQKNTQYF. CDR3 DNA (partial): TGTGGTGCTTTACAAAAAAACACCCAGTAC.